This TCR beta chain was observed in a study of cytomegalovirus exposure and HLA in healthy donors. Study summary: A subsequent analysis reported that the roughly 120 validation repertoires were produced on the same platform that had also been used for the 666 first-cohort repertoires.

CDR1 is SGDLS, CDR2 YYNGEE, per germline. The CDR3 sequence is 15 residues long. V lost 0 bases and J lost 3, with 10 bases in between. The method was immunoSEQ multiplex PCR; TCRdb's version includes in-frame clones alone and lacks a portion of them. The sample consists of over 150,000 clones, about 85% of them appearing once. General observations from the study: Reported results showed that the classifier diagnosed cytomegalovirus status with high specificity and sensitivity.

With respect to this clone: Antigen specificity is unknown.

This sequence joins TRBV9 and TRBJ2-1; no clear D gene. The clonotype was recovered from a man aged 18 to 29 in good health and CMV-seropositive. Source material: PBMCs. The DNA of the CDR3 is TGTGCCAGCAGCGTAGCTAGTGGAGACTACAATGAGCAGTTCTTC. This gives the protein CASSVASGDYNEQFF.